Reported below is one T cell receptor (beta chain). The antigen is undetermined. The data derive from a study of post-analysis software for immune sequencing data. Findings and caveats of the study: TRBV segments more frequent in patients than in controls numbered several and included TRBV5-6, TRBV5-1 and TRBV20-1. Among multiple sclerosis patients, normalized Chao1 diversity was significantly below that of controls.

This CDR3 region has 14 residues. Germline values: CDR1 LGHDT, CDR2 YNNKEL (reference sequence). Unique molecular identifiers tagged the TCR beta cDNA libraries. TCRdb re-derived calls from the PCR reads in MiXCR, one entry per CDR3 protein. In the table there are 160,000 or so distinct CDR3 sequences, around 34% of which are singletons. The chain has TRBV3-1 and TRBJ2-5, with D unresolved. The J call may be mistaken, given a closer DNA end match to TRBJ2-7. The sequenced sample was blood, obtained after autologous hematopoietic stem cell transplantation. This receptor was obtained from a girl between 5 and 17 years old with multiple sclerosis. CDR3 DNA: TGTGCCAGCAGCCAAGAGTTGGCGCGCTACGAGCAGTACTTC. It yields the protein CASSQELARYEQYF.